Following are 18 T cell receptor beta chains from one sample sequenced in a study of T cell responses to AZD1222 COVID-19 vaccine. The repertoire was sequenced with immunoSEQ multiplex PCR; TCRdb's copy has only in-frame clones and lacks some. The sample carries some 120,000 clones, roughly 92% recorded once. The source material was peripheral blood, sampled 28 days after the second AZD1222 dose. The receptors derive from an adult who received the AZD1222 COVID-19 vaccine.

This chain links TRBV7-9 with TRBJ1-2; D unclear. This CDR3 has 13 residues. In germline, CDR1 is SEHNR, CDR2 FQNEAQ (reference sequence). Trimming shortened V by 1 base and J by 6 bases, and 9 bases separated the two germline ends. The CDR3 DNA follows: TGTGCCAGCAGCTTAGTAACCGGGGATGGCTACACCTTC. Protein sequence: CASSLVTGDGYTF.

The chain couples TRBV7-9 to TRBJ2-2, with TRBD1 as a possible D gene (5 bases). CDR1 is SEHNR and CDR2 is FQNEAQ in the germline V gene (reference sequence). V lost 1 base, J lost 8 bases, and 8 bases lay in between. This CDR3 spans 13 amino acids. The CDR3 DNA reads TGTGCCAGCAGCTTAGAAGGGGATGGGGAGCTGTTTTTT. Its protein is CASSLEGDGELFF.

This chain links TRBV6-5 with TRBJ2-7, with D possibly matching TRBD2 (5 bases). Germline V gene sequence: CDR1 MNHEY, CDR2 SVGAGI. CDR3 length: 15 residues. V was pared by 8 bases and J by 0 bases, with 17 bases between. CDR3 amino acids: CASVEEAVSSYEQYF. CDR3 bases: TGTGCCAGCGTAGAGGAAGCGGTTAGCTCCTACGAGCAGTACTTC.

This clone was seen only once. The chain employs TRBV5-1 and TRBJ2-3; TRBD2 matches at 7 bases. J gave up 3 bases and V 2 bases, and 3 bases lay outside the gene matches. CDR1 SGHRS and CDR2 YFSETQ come from the germline V gene. The length of the CDR3 is 14 residues. This chain's CDR3 is CASSFGGETDTQYF. In DNA form, the CDR3 reads TGCGCCAGCAGCTTTGGGGGGGAGACAGATACGCAGTATTTT.

In this sample, this clone turned up a few times. The CDR3 DNA sequence: TGTGCTAGTGGTTTCCTAGGGACTGGTGGAAACACCATATATTTT. This sequence encodes CASGFLGTGGNTIYF. The chain joins TRBV12-5 to TRBJ1-3, with D possibly matching TRBD1 (5 bases). Germline V gene lookup returns CDR1 LGHNT and CDR2 FRNRAP. CDR3 length equals 15 residues. The V and J ends lost 3 bases and 3 bases respectively, with 12 bases between them.

CDR3 DNA: TGTGCCAGCTCACCCACGGTTCTAAACCTCTCTGGAAACACCATATATTTT. This encodes CASSPTVLNLSGNTIYF. The rearrangement uses TRBV18 and TRBJ1-3; D uncertain. CDR1 and CDR2 (germline): KGHSH, LQKENI. This CDR3 is built from 17 residues. Trimming removed 3 bases at V and 0 bases at J, with 15 bases between.

V is TRBV3-1 (or the pseudogene TRBV3-2) and J is TRBJ2-1, with TRBD1 identical over 7 bases. The ends lost 6 bases at V and 4 bases at J; junction bases unmatched: 3. The CDR3 length is 13 residues. Germline values: CDR1 LGHDT, CDR2 YNNKEL (reference sequence). The DNA for the CDR3 is TGTGCCAGCAGTCGACAGGGTTACAATGAGCAGTTCTTC. Its translation: CASSRQGYNEQFF.

This sequence joins TRBV5-6 and TRBJ2-3, with D unresolved. Trimming removed 1 base from V and 2 bases from J, with 11 bases in between. The germline V gene encodes CDR1 SGHDT and CDR2 YYEEEE. The CDR3 runs to 15 residues. The chain's CDR3 is CASSLNLGYTDTQYF. For the CDR3, the DNA is TGTGCCAGCAGCTTGAATCTGGGATACACAGATACGCAGTATTTT.

The chain has TRBV2 and TRBJ2-2; 8 bases line up with TRBD1. CDR1 and CDR2 (germline): SNHLY, FYNNEI. With V trimmed by 3 bases and J by 3 bases, 0 bases remained unmatched. The CDR3 is 14 residues long. CDR3 bases: TGTGCCAGCAGTGAGGACAGGGACACCGGGGAGCTGTTTTTT. It yields the protein CASSEDRDTGELFF.

The rearrangement links TRBV27 to TRBJ2-7, with 8 bases that match TRBD1. This CDR3 contains 15 residues. Germline V gene lookup returns CDR1 MNHEY and CDR2 SMNVEV (reference sequence). The J segment lost 3 bases and the V segment lost 4 bases, leaving 8 bases of the junction unmatched. The CDR3 region has the DNA TGTGCCAGCAGTTCATTAGGGACAGGAAACTACGAGCAGTACTTC. This translates into CASSSLGTGNYEQYF.

The rearrangement uses TRBV19 and TRBJ1-3; TRBD1 matches at 10 bases. The CDR3 extends over 14 amino acids. After removal of 6 bases from V and 5 bases from J, the junction contained 4 bases not matched to a gene. Looked up from germline, CDR1 is LNHDA and CDR2 is SQIVND (reference sequence). The CDR3 region has the DNA TGTGCCAGTAGAGGGACAGGGGTGAGAAACACCATATATTTT. Protein: CASRGTGVRNTIYF.

This clone was picked up one time. The chain combines TRBV19 with TRBJ2-1, with TRBD1 matching over 12 bases. Germline lookup yields CDR1 LNHDA and CDR2 SQIVND (reference sequence). Trimming at V came to 8 bases and at J to 8 bases, leaving 7 bases not matched to a gene. The CDR3 runs 14 residues. The CDR3 nucleotides are TGTGCCAGTGCGCGGGACAGGGGGCAGGATGAGCAGTTCTTC. It is translated as CASARDRGQDEQFF.

The chain has TRBV5-1 and TRBJ2-1, with 8 bases fitting TRBD1. V shed 0 bases and J 7 bases; nucleotides not matched to a gene: 3. Germline values: CDR1 SGHRS, CDR2 YFSETQ. This CDR3 spans 14 amino acids. In nucleotides, the CDR3 is TGCGCCAGCAGCTTGGTAACAGGGGGAAATGAGCAGTTCTTC. Translation: CASSLVTGGNEQFF.

The V gene is TRBV5-1, the J gene TRBJ2-7; D is perhaps TRBD1 (5 bases). The V gene lost 5 bases and the J gene lost 5 bases, with 11 bases spanning the gap. This CDR3 has 12 amino acids. Germline V gene data show CDR1 as SGHRS and CDR2 as YFSETQ. The CDR3 spells CASRGQGDEQYF. The DNA for the CDR3 is TGCGCCAGCAGAGGGCAGGGCGACGAGCAGTACTTC.

This clone has a single count. V usage is TRBV7-9 and J usage is TRBJ2-2, with D possibly TRBD2 on 6 matching bases. Trimming cost V 3 bases and J 2 bases, with 19 bases left between them. CDR3 length equals 18 residues. Per the germline V gene, CDR1 is SEHNR and CDR2 is FQNEAQ (reference sequence). CDR3 in amino acids: CASSLPPGGRSNTGELFF. The CDR3 DNA sequence: TGTGCCAGCAGCTTGCCCCCTGGAGGGAGGAGTAACACCGGGGAGCTGTTTTTT.

V gene TRBV6-1 combines with J gene TRBJ2-1; no clear D. The CDR3 has 15 amino acids. The germline V gene encodes CDR1 MNHNS and CDR2 SASEGT. Between the trimmed V and J ends, which lost 0 bases and 6 bases, there was a span of 12 bases. The CDR3: CASSEALAIGNEQFF. As DNA, the CDR3 is TGTGCCAGCAGTGAAGCGCTCGCGATCGGCAATGAGCAGTTCTTC.

The rearrangement links TRBV19 to TRBJ1-1; 9 positions agree with TRBD1. Germline CDR1 LNHDA, CDR2 SQIVND (reference sequence). This CDR3 comprises 15 residues. With 4 bases clipped from V and 10 bases from J, the junction kept 13 bases outside the gene matches. The CDR3 here is CASSSGTGSLQGAFF. DNA of the CDR3: TGTGCCAGTAGTAGTGGGACAGGGTCCCTCCAGGGAGCTTTCTTT.

V is TRBV27 and J is TRBJ2-7; 14 nucleotides agree with TRBD2. With V trimmed by 6 bases and J by 0 bases, 10 bases remained unmatched. Germline CDR1 and CDR2: MNHEY and SMNVEV (reference sequence). The length of the CDR3 is 18 residues. CDR3 amino acids: CASRAPGLAGDRSYEQYF. CDR3 nucleotides: TGTGCCAGCAGGGCACCGGGACTAGCGGGAGATCGCTCCTACGAGCAGTACTTC.